The 8 T cell receptor beta chains reported below all come from one sample, sequenced in a study of neurological immune-mediated disorders. Regarding time point: longitudinal time-point 3. TCRdb ran MiXCR on the 5' RACE reads and lists one entry per CDR3 protein. The data contain approximately 45,000 distinct CDR3 sequences, about 13% of them singletons. Sample: PBMCs. The receptors originated from a man under 40 in good health.

The chain joins TRBV6-1 to TRBJ1-1; tentative D call: TRBD1 (6 bases). Germline CDR1 is MNHNS and CDR2 is SASEGT. Trimming took off 4 bases at V and 6 bases at J, with 21 bases between the two ends. The CDR3 spans 16 residues. CDR3 loop: CASSGGWRGEQSEAFF. As DNA, the CDR3 is TGTGCCAGCAGTGGGGGTTGGAGGGGGGAACAATCTGAAGCTTTCTTT.

In its sample, this clonotype was seen many times. This rearrangement joins TRBV29-1 to TRBJ2-7, with D possibly TRBD1 on 6 matching bases. The V gene lost 3 bases and the J gene lost 0 bases, with 9 bases spanning the gap. This CDR3 contains 13 residues. Germline V gene lookup returns CDR1 SQVTM and CDR2 ANQGSEA. This CDR3 reads CSVEVQGSYEQYF. The CDR3 DNA is TGCAGCGTTGAGGTACAGGGCTCCTACGAGCAGTACTTC.

The sample holds a few counts of this clonotype. The chain joins TRBV2 to TRBJ1-2; D is perhaps TRBD1 (6 bases). CDR3 length: 13 amino acids. V lost 6 bases to trimming and J lost 4 bases, with 12 bases between them. Per germline, CDR1 SNHLY and CDR2 FYNNEI. As DNA, the CDR3 is TGTGCCAGCAGGGCACAGGGATCCTATGGCTACACCTTC. Its translation is CASRAQGSYGYTF.

This clonotype was seen many times. This sequence joins TRBV5-1 and TRBJ1-2; unclear D gene. The germline V gene has CDR1 SGHRS and CDR2 YFSETQ. The CDR3 extends over 17 amino acids. Trimming removed 3 bases at V and 8 bases at J, with 26 bases between. The CDR3: CASSSGFLGLGSSGYTF. The CDR3 region has the DNA TGCGCCAGCAGCTCGGGTTTCCTTGGCTTGGGCTCCAGCGGCTACACCTTC. Drawing the rest from reference TRBV5-1 and TRBJ1-2, the complete variable domain is KAGVTQTPRYLIKTRGQQVTLSCSPISGHRSVSWYQQTPGQGLQFLFEYFSETQRNKGNFPGRFSGRQFSNSRSEMNVSTLELGDSALYLCASSSGFLGLGSSGYTFGSGTRLTVV.

There are many counts of this clonotype. The V gene is TRBV7-2, the J gene TRBJ1-6; tentatively, D is TRBD1 (5 bases). V was shortened by 4 bases and J by 0 bases, with 13 bases between the two germline ends. The CDR3 runs 17 residues. The V gene's germline CDR1 is SGHTA and CDR2 FQGNSA. CDR3 in DNA: TGTGCCAGCAGCTCGTCTCCGGGACGCTCCTATAATTCACCCCTCCACTTT. Translated, it gives CASSSSPGRSYNSPLHF.

In DNA form, the CDR3 reads TGCAGTGCTAGTCGTCGGGACAATGAGCAGTTCTTC. It codes for CSASRRDNEQFF. The chain has TRBV20-1 and TRBJ2-1; D is unclear. Trimming took 3 bases from V and 5 from J, leaving 8 bases between them. Per germline, CDR1 DFQATT and CDR2 SNEGSKA (reference sequence). The CDR3 is made up of 12 amino acids.

This clonotype was recorded many times. J is TRBJ2-5 and V is TRBV10-3; TRBD1 might be the D (8 bases). The CDR3 sequence is 14 residues long. Germline CDR1 ENHRY, CDR2 SYGVKD. V dropped 3 bases and J dropped 5 bases, with 13 bases sitting between them. In DNA, the CDR3 is TGTGCCATCAGTGATCGGGGGGACAGGGAGACCCAGTACTTC. Protein product: CAISDRGDRETQYF.

This clonotype was seen at least ten times. The chain recombines TRBV20-1 with TRBJ2-3, with 10 nucleotides matching TRBD2. V shed 2 bases and J 4 bases; nucleotides not matched to a gene: 3. The CDR3 is made up of 14 amino acids. CDR1 is DFQATT, CDR2 SNEGSKA, per germline (reference sequence). The CDR3 spells CSARTSGTSDTQYF. As DNA, the CDR3 is TGCAGTGCTAGAACTAGCGGGACCTCAGATACGCAGTATTTT.